These 3 T cell receptor beta chains originate from one sample sequenced in a study of blood T cell repertoires in COVID-19. Generated by immunoSEQ multiplex PCR, the TCRdb table keeps only in-frame clones and is missing some. The profile shows hundreds of thousands of clones, around 87% of them singletons. Source material: peripheral blood. The receptors were sampled from a woman aged 40 to 50 who had recovered from COVID-19.

The chain is built from TRBV5-1 and TRBJ1-5; D gene ambiguous. The V end was cut by 4 bases, the J end by 0 bases, with 11 bases between. Looked up from germline, CDR1 is SGHRS and CDR2 is YFSETQ. The CDR3 covers 15 residues. In DNA form, the CDR3 reads TGCGCCAGCAGCAGCGACGGAAATAGCAATCAGCCCCAGCATTTT. The encoded protein is CASSSDGNSNQPQHF.

The CDR3 DNA reads as TGTGCCAGCAGCTCCGAGGTCCCCGAACAAGTAATCAGCACAGATACGCAGTATTTT. It codes for CASSSEVPEQVISTDTQYF. The chain is built from TRBV6-2 or TRBV6-3 and TRBJ2-3; D is unresolved. The CDR3 has 19 residues. Germline V gene lookup returns CDR1 MNHEY and CDR2 SVGEGT. The V end was cut by 6 bases, the J end by 0 bases, with 25 bases between.

This rearrangement joins TRBV27 to TRBJ2-7; weak D call: TRBD1 (5 bases). Germline V CDR1 and CDR2: MNHEY, SMNVEV (reference sequence). Trimming removed 8 bases from V and 3 bases from J, with 14 bases in between. This CDR3 has 13 residues. The CDR3 DNA is TGTGCCAGCCGCAATGTAGACAGCTACGAGCAGTACTTC. It yields the protein CASRNVDSYEQYF.